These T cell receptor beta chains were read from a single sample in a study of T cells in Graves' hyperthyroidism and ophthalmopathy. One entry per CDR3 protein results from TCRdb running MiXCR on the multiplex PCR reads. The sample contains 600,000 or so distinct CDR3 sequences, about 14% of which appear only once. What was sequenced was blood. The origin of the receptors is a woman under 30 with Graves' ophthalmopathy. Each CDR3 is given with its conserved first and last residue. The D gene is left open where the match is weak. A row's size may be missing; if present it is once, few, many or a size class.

TGTGCCAGCAGTTACTCGTCGAACACCGCCTATAATTCACCCCTCCACTTT	CASSYSSNTAYNSPLHF	.	many	TRBV6-5	TRBJ1-6
TGTGCCAGCTCACCCCGAGAAGAACACGCGACATACGAGCAGTACTTC	CASSPREEHATYEQYF	.	.	TRBV7-2	TRBJ2-7
TGTGCCAGCAGCCGCAGAGGGGAGGCCGGGGAGCTGTTTTTT	CASSRRGEAGELFF	.	few	TRBV6-2/TRBV6-3	TRBJ2-2
TGTGCCAGCAGTTACTCTTCGGGAGGTTACAATGAGCAGTTCTTC	CASSYSSGGYNEQFF	TRBD2	few	TRBV6-2/TRBV6-3	TRBJ2-1
TGCAGTGCCCGAAGGGAGGATGGCTACACCTTC	CSARREDGYTF	.	many	TRBV20-1	TRBJ1-2
TGTGCCAGCGGGAGAGGGGGCACAGATACGCAGTATTTT	CASGRGGTDTQYF	.	many	TRBV7-3	TRBJ2-3
TGTGCCAGCAGCACAGGCCCTTCGCCCAACTATGGCTACACCTTC	CASSTGPSPNYGYTF	.	many	TRBV27	TRBJ1-2
TGTGCCAGCAGCTTGAAGGCCTCTAGCAATCAGCCCCAGCATTTT	CASSLKASSNQPQHF	.	many	TRBV5-8	TRBJ1-5
TGTGCCAGCTCACCACAGACAGGGGGCGGAGGTAACAATCAGCCCCAGCATTTT	CASSPQTGGGGNNQPQHF	TRBD1	few	TRBV18	TRBJ1-5
TGTGCCAGCAGTTTCGGAATGAACACTGAAGCTTTCTTT	CASSFGMNTEAFF	.	many	TRBV7-3	TRBJ1-1
TGTGCCAGCAGTGTTACGAAAGGGGACAGGGGTTATAGCAATCAGCCCCAGCATTTT	CASSVTKGDRGYSNQPQHF	TRBD1	many	TRBV2	TRBJ1-5
TGTGCCTGGATTTTGGGGGGAGGTCGGGGCAATGAGCAGTTCTTC	CAWILGGGRGNEQFF	.	few	TRBV30	TRBJ2-1
TGTGCCAGCAGCTTATCAGGGCTCGAGCAGTACTTC	CASSLSGLEQYF	.	many	TRBV7-6	TRBJ2-7
TGTGCCACCAACACAGGGCGGGACGACATTCAGTACTTC	CATNTGRDDIQYF	.	many	TRBV15	TRBJ2-4
TGTGCCAGCAGTTCCCCTTTTTATACCCCACAGGGTCTACGCCAAGAGACCCAGTACTTC	CASSSPFYTPQGLRQETQYF	.	.	TRBV28	TRBJ2-5
TGTGCCAGTACAAGGCCGGACAGGGCGCTTGGCTACACCTTC	CASTRPDRALGYTF	TRBD1	.	TRBV19	TRBJ1-2
TGTGCCAGCAGCTACCCCACAGGGATCGGAGGGTACGAGCAGTACTTC	CASSYPTGIGGYEQYF	.	many	TRBV28	TRBJ2-7
TGTGCCAGCAGTTTGTTTACCTGGCGGGAGGAGGGGGAGCAGTACTTC	CASSLFTWREEGEQYF	TRBD2	many	TRBV28	TRBJ2-7
TGCAGTGCTACTCGACAGCCGAATCAGCCCCAGCATTTT	CSATRQPNQPQHF	.	few	TRBV20-1	TRBJ1-5
TGCGCCAGCAGCCAATTAGAGGCAGATACGCAGTATTTT	CASSQLEADTQYF	.	.	TRBV4-3	TRBJ2-3
TGTGCCAGCAGTTACAGGGGTTACACAGATACGCAGTATTTT	CASSYRGYTDTQYF	TRBD1	many	TRBV27	TRBJ2-3
TGTGCCAGCAGCCTGGGACTAGCGGAGAACACCGGGGAGCTGTTTTTT	CASSLGLAENTGELFF	TRBD2	.	TRBV3-1	TRBJ2-2
TGTGCCAGCAGTACTGAATACACTGAAGCTTTCTTT	CASSTEYTEAFF	.	many	TRBV12-3/TRBV12-4	TRBJ1-1
TGTGCCAGCAGCCCTCCGGACTTATACGAGCAGTACTTC	CASSPPDLYEQYF	.	many	TRBV6-1	TRBJ2-7
TGTGCCAGCAGCTTAGCGCGGGGGGTCCCCACCTACGAGCAGTACTTC	CASSLARGVPTYEQYF	TRBD2	many	TRBV11-1	TRBJ2-7
TGTGCCACCAGTGATTCCTCTGGAAACACCATATATTTT	CATSDSSGNTIYF	.	many	TRBV24-1	TRBJ1-3
TGTGCCAGCAGCGTAGCCCAGGGTCCTGGAAACACCATATATTTT	CASSVAQGPGNTIYF	.	.	TRBV9	TRBJ1-3
TGTGCCAGCAGCTTAATGGTAGCGGGAGGGGAGCAGTTCTTC	CASSLMVAGGEQFF	TRBD2	few	TRBV7-6	TRBJ2-1
TGCAGTGCTAGGGCCGGGGGGCAAGAGACCCAGTACTTC	CSARAGGQETQYF	TRBD2	many	TRBV20-1	TRBJ2-5
TGTGCCAGCAGTATCTCTATGACCAAAACCGCCTACGAGCAGTACTTC	CASSISMTKTAYEQYF	.	few	TRBV6-1	TRBJ2-7
TGTGCCAGCAGCTCGACAGGTTCGGGCACAGATACGCAGTATTTT	CASSSTGSGTDTQYF	.	few	TRBV5-4	TRBJ2-3
.	CASSLWLTSYEQYFGPGPNYGYTF	.	.	TRBV7-2	TRBJ1-2
TGCGCCAGCAGCTTACCCGGGACAGGGAAAGACACCTTC	CASSLPGTGKDTF	TRBD1	.	TRBV5-1	TRBJ1-2